This passage covers 24 T cell receptor beta chains from one sample sequenced in a study of T cells in tumors and immune-related adverse events. TCRdb keeps only in-frame clones here, not all; method: immunoSEQ multiplex PCR. The sample yields approximately 4,000 clones, roughly 78% seen once. The starting material was skin tissue, obtained from a patient treated with anti-PD-1 therapy. All receptors derive from a female donor with metastatic renal cell carcinoma.

This chain connects TRBV10-3 to TRBJ2-1, with no clear D. CDR1 and CDR2 from the germline V gene are ENHRY and SYGVKD. Deletions cut 5 bases from V and 0 bases from J, with 8 bases between. CDR3 size: 14 residues. The CDR3 region is CAISKESSYNEQFF. The DNA for the CDR3 is TGTGCCATCAGTAAAGAGAGCTCCTACAATGAGCAGTTCTTC.

This clone was counted only a few times. J is TRBJ2-3 and V is TRBV7-6; 12 bases map to TRBD2. V lost 3 bases and J lost 3; bases outside the gene matches: 4. CDR1 and CDR2 (germline): SGHVS, FNYEAQ. CDR3 size: 16 residues. CDR3 in amino acids: CASSFTSGGPTDTQYF. For the CDR3, the DNA is TGTGCCAGCAGCTTCACTAGCGGGGGGCCTACAGATACGCAGTATTTT.

The V and J genes are TRBV19 and TRBJ2-7; possible D gene TRBD2, 6 bases. V was shortened by 3 bases and J by 5 bases, with 11 bases between the two germline ends. CDR1 LNHDA and CDR2 SQIVND come from the germline V gene (reference sequence). This CDR3 has 13 residues. CDR3: CASSMGGDHEQYF. The CDR3 DNA reads TGTGCCAGTAGTATGGGCGGGGATCACGAGCAGTACTTC.

This clone was seen once. The chain carries TRBV7-9 and TRBJ1-1; D call uncertain. This CDR3 is 13 amino acids long. Germline lookup yields CDR1 SEHNR and CDR2 FQNEAQ (reference sequence). Trimming took off 5 bases at V and 1 base at J, with 8 bases between the two ends. The CDR3 sequence is CASSLHPNTEAFF. The DNA of the CDR3 is TGTGCCAGCAGCCTACACCCGAACACTGAAGCTTTCTTT.

The J gene is TRBJ1-6, the V gene TRBV15, with a possible D match to TRBD1 (6 bases). The germline V gene encodes CDR1 LNHNV and CDR2 YYDKDF (reference sequence). The CDR3 has 15 amino acids. V was pared by 5 bases and J by 5 bases, with 13 bases between. The CDR3 here is CATSSRTANNSPLHF. CDR3 sequence (DNA): TGTGCCACCAGCTCCCGGACAGCAAATAATTCACCCCTCCACTTT.

The rearrangement links TRBV6-6 to TRBJ2-7; 7 bases line up with TRBD1. The CDR3 covers 14 residues. Trimming took 7 bases from V and 2 from J; bases not matched to a gene: 8. The germline V gene encodes CDR1 MNHNY and CDR2 SVGAGI (reference sequence). In DNA, the CDR3 is TGTGCCAGCACCCAGAACAGGGGTCCCTACGAGCAGTACTTC. Its translation is CASTQNRGPYEQYF.

The V gene is TRBV5-4, the J gene TRBJ1-1, with TRBD1 identical over 7 bases. The trim removed 4 bases at V and 0 bases at J, leaving 3 bases unmatched. Germline CDR1 is SGHNT and CDR2 is YYREEE (reference sequence). This CDR3 contains 14 residues. The CDR3 coding sequence is TGTGCCAGCAGCCGGGACAGTTTGAACACTGAAGCTTTCTTT. Protein: CASSRDSLNTEAFF.

J is TRBJ1-1 and V is TRBV6-5; a possible D gene is TRBD1 (5 bases). Germline V CDR1 and CDR2: MNHEY, SVGAGI. This CDR3 is built from 13 residues. V was pared by 5 bases and J by 3 bases, with 10 bases between. The CDR3 loop is CASSIDRYTEAFF. CDR3 in DNA: TGTGCCAGCAGTATCGACAGATACACTGAAGCTTTCTTT.

The rearrangement links TRBV4-1 to TRBJ1-5; 7 bases match TRBD1. Germline V gene lookup returns CDR1 MGHRA and CDR2 YSYEKL. Losses at the gene ends were 1 base for V and 3 bases for J; bases not matched to a gene: 9. This CDR3 comprises 17 residues. CDR3 residues: CASSQGPQGIYNQPQHF. The CDR3, as DNA: TGCGCCAGCAGCCAAGGTCCACAGGGGATTTACAATCAGCCCCAGCATTTT.

The chain couples TRBV11-2 to TRBJ2-1, with 8 nucleotides matching TRBD2. The CDR3 covers 14 residues. V shed 3 bases and J 9 bases; nucleotides not matched to a gene: 7. CDR1 is SGHAT, CDR2 FQNNGV, per germline. The CDR3 region has the DNA TGTGCCAGCAGCTTTCCGGGACTAGTGCGTGAGCAGTTCTTC. Protein sequence: CASSFPGLVREQFF.

Concerning this clone itself: The junction departs from the called germline gene at one end, perhaps through a read error. This same CDR3 is encoded by further DNA sequences in the sample. The chain employs TRBV6-1 and TRBJ2-5; tentative D call: TRBD2 (6 bases). Germline CDR1 reads MNHNS; CDR2 reads SASEGT. The CDR3 extends over 13 amino acids. CDR3 protein: CASRRGPQETQYF. Written as DNA, the CDR3 is TGTGCCAGCAGGCGGGGCCCACAAGAGACTCAGTACTTC.

The rearrangement joins TRBV21-1 to TRBJ1-1. TRBV21-1 is deemed a pseudogene. There are 14 residues in the CDR3. CDR3: CASSNGGDNTEAFF. The CDR3 nucleotides read TGTGCCAGCAGCAATGGAGGAGATAACACTGAAGCTTTCTTT.

This rearrangement joins TRBV28 to TRBJ2-5; 8 bases line up with TRBD1. Germline lookup yields CDR1 MDHEN and CDR2 SYDVKM. This CDR3 has 16 amino acids. Germline trimming cut 4 bases from V and 5 bases from J; bases unmatched to any gene: 12. Here the CDR3 reads CASSSPGTGRDETQYF. CDR3 sequence (DNA): TGTGCCAGCAGTTCACCCGGGACAGGTCGGGACGAGACCCAGTACTTC.

J is TRBJ1-5 and V is TRBV19; the D is unclear. From germline, CDR1 is LNHDA and CDR2 SQIVND (reference sequence). V lost 7 bases, J lost 2 bases, and 9 bases lay in between. CDR3 length: 13 amino acids. CDR3 loop: CASNTAGNQPQHF. CDR3 nucleotides: TGTGCCAGTAATACAGCAGGCAATCAGCCCCAGCATTTT.

V usage is TRBV29-1 and J usage is TRBJ2-3; D not certain. Trimming stripped 0 bases from V and 4 bases from J, with 11 bases between. Germline CDR1 SQVTM, CDR2 ANQGSEA. CDR3 length equals 14 residues. The CDR3 sequence: CSVEDPVRPDTQYF. The CDR3 DNA reads as TGCAGCGTTGAAGATCCGGTCCGCCCAGATACGCAGTATTTT.

This chain uses TRBV6-5 with TRBJ2-2, with D unresolved. This CDR3 is built from 12 residues. CDR1 and CDR2 from the germline V gene are MNHEY and SVGAGI. Trimming left V 6 bases short and J 5 bases short, with 7 bases between. In DNA, the CDR3 is TGTGCCAGCAGGCTTGGGACCGGGGAGCTGTTTTTT. Translating gives CASRLGTGELFF.

This chain uses TRBV15 with TRBJ2-1; no firm D call. Germline loops: CDR1 LNHNV, CDR2 YYDKDF (reference sequence). This CDR3 is built from 13 residues. V was shortened by 3 bases and J by 9 bases, with 12 bases between the two germline ends. The CDR3 region has the DNA TGTGCCACCAGCAGTCAGACAAGGAGTGAGCAGTTCTTC. It codes for CATSSQTRSEQFF.

The chain joins TRBV7-2 to TRBJ1-1, with D possibly TRBD1 on 6 matching bases. The CDR3 has 14 residues. The germline V and J ends were trimmed by 5 bases and 7 bases, with 17 bases remaining between them. Germline CDR1 reads SGHTA; CDR2 reads FQGNSA. The CDR3 nucleotides are TGTGCCAGCAGCAGTGACCCGGGACATAGTGAAGCTTTCTTT. This sequence encodes CASSSDPGHSEAFF.

The V gene is TRBV2, the J gene TRBJ2-3, with D unresolved. The V end was cut by 6 bases, the J end by 3 bases, with 7 bases between. This CDR3 is 12 amino acids long. In germline, CDR1 is SNHLY, CDR2 FYNNEI. For the CDR3, the DNA is TGTGCCAGCAGAGTTCCGACAGATACGCAGTATTTT. Translated: CASRVPTDTQYF.

This chain joins TRBV11-2 and TRBJ1-1; the D gene is possibly TRBD1 (6 bases). Germline lookup yields CDR1 SGHAT and CDR2 FQNNGV. With 2 bases removed from V and 5 bases from J, the gap between germline ends came to 12 bases. This CDR3 comprises 14 residues. CDR3 DNA sequence: TGTGCCAGCAGCTTATCAGGGGCACGAACTGAAGCTTTCTTT. Protein product: CASSLSGARTEAFF.

This rearrangement joins TRBV19 to TRBJ1-1, with D unresolved. Germline V CDR1 and CDR2: LNHDA, SQIVND (reference sequence). This CDR3 has 14 amino acids. V lost 3 bases and J lost 2, with 10 bases in between. CDR3 sequence reads: CASSITDLNTEAFF. In DNA form, the CDR3 reads TGTGCCAGTAGTATTACCGACTTAAACACTGAAGCTTTCTTT.

A note on this clone: The junction does not match germline at one end; this may be a read error. This sequence joins TRBV23-1 and TRBJ1-1; D gene uncertain. TRBV23-1 is an open reading frame whose function is uncertain. The CDR3 totals 15 residues. The CDR3 DNA reads as TGCGCCAGCAGTCAACGCAGACGGGAGAACATTGAAGCTTTCTTT. Protein product: CASSQRRRENIEAFF.

This clone has only one observation. The chain is built from TRBV15 and TRBJ2-1, with TRBD2 matching 12 bases. Germline trimming cut 5 bases from V and 3 bases from J; bases unmatched to any gene: 2. This CDR3 is 15 amino acids long. Per germline, CDR1 LNHNV and CDR2 YYDKDF (reference sequence). The CDR3 DNA is TGTGCCACCAGCCGACTAGCGGGGGTCTACAATGAGCAGTTCTTC. It codes for CATSRLAGVYNEQFF.

Only one count was recorded for this clone. J is TRBJ2-1 and V is TRBV11-1; the D gene could be TRBD1 or TRBD2 (5 bases each). The germline V gene has CDR1 SGHAT and CDR2 FQDESV (reference sequence). Trimming left V 1 base short and J 8 bases short, with 18 bases between. The length of the CDR3 is 16 residues. CDR3 protein: CASSLGPGTHMDEQFF. CDR3 nucleotides: TGTGCCAGCAGCTTAGGGCCCGGGACCCACATGGATGAGCAGTTCTTC.